Following are 13 T cell receptor beta chains from one sample sequenced in a study of early T cells in non-severe SARS-CoV-2 infection. TCRdb re-analysed the 5' RACE reads in MiXCR, keeping a single row per CDR3 protein. The repertoire holds around 62,000 distinct CDR3 sequences, with roughly 5% as singletons. Sequenced sample: whole blood. These receptors all come from an adult who was a healthcare worker with PCR-confirmed SARS-CoV-2 infection or an uninfected control (not recorded which).

The J gene is TRBJ2-7, the V gene TRBV20-1; TRBD1 is a possible D gene (5 bases). V shed 6 bases and J shed 5 bases, with 17 bases lying between them. This CDR3 is built from 13 residues. CDR1 is DFQATT and CDR2 is SNEGSKA in the germline V gene (reference sequence). The CDR3 sequence: CSALGFKGNEQYF. CDR3 nucleotides: TGCAGTGCGCTAGGGTTTAAGGGGAACGAGCAGTACTTC.

This clonotype was observed many times. This chain links TRBV20-1 with TRBJ1-2; TRBD1 aligns across 9 bases. Germline V gives CDR1 DFQATT, CDR2 SNEGSKA (reference sequence). J lost 8 bases, V lost 4 bases, and 2 bases had no gene match. CDR3 length: 11 amino acids. CDR3 loop: CSANRGRGYTF. The CDR3, as DNA: TGCAGTGCTAACAGGGGGCGAGGCTACACCTTC.

The chain combines TRBV10-2 with TRBJ2-7; D remains unclear. There are 16 residues in the CDR3. In germline, CDR1 is WSHSY, CDR2 SAAADI. V lost 0 bases and J lost 8, with 20 bases in between. CDR3 coding DNA: TGCGCCAGCAGTGAGTCCCTCGGAGCAGCTCCTATGAAGCAGTACTTC. Its protein is CASSESLGAAPMKQYF.

This clonotype has at least ten counts. V is TRBV24-1 and J is TRBJ2-4; D uncertain. CDR3 length: 17 residues. The ends were cut back, 3 bases at V and 1 base at J, with 15 bases in the middle. Germline V gives CDR1 KGHDR, CDR2 SFDVKD. CDR3 in DNA: TGTGCCACCAGTGATCCCCACTGGGAAGGTGCCAAAAACATTCAGTACTTC. Translated: CATSDPHWEGAKNIQYF.

Many counts were recorded for this clonotype. The chain joins TRBV11-2 to TRBJ1-3; D not resolved. The CDR3 spans 16 residues. CDR1 and CDR2 from the germline V gene are SGHAT and FQNNGV. V lost 1 base, J lost 0 bases, and 10 bases lay in between. CDR3 loop: CASSLVVALSGNTIYF. CDR3 nucleotide sequence: TGTGCCAGCAGCTTAGTAGTTGCACTCTCTGGAAACACCATATATTTT.

This clonotype was counted between two and nine times. The chain is built from TRBV5-1 and TRBJ2-1; D ambiguous. V lost 5 bases, J lost 2 bases, and 5 bases lay in between. The germline CDR1 and CDR2 sequences are SGHRS and YFSETQ. This CDR3 has 12 residues. In nucleotides, the CDR3 is TGCGCCAGCAGTTCTACCTACAATGAGCAGTTCTTC. It translates to CASSSTYNEQFF.

This clonotype has a count of ten or more. The chain uses TRBV20-1 and TRBJ1-5; D not certain. Trimming took 4 bases from V and 3 from J, leaving 10 bases between them. Germline assignment: CDR1 DFQATT and CDR2 SNEGSKA (reference sequence). The CDR3 has 13 residues. The CDR3 DNA is TGCAGTGCTACTAGAGGGCACAATCAGCCCCAGCATTTT. It translates to CSATRGHNQPQHF.

This clonotype was seen many times. The chain has TRBV3-1 and TRBJ1-1, with 8 positions matching TRBD1. Losses at the gene ends were 0 bases for V and 11 bases for J; bases not matched to a gene: 14. Germline CDR1 is LGHDT and CDR2 is YNNKEL (reference sequence). This CDR3 spans 16 amino acids. In DNA, the CDR3 is TGTGCCAGCAGCCAAGATCGCGGGACAGGAGTAACAATGGCTTTCTTT. Translating gives CASSQDRGTGVTMAFF. The variable domain in full, completed from reference TRBV3-1 and TRBJ1-1, reads DTAVSQTPKYLVTQMGNDKSIKCEQNLGHDTMYWYKQDSKKFLKIMFSYNNKELIINETVPNRFSPKSPDKAHLNLHINSLELGDSAVYFCASSQDRGTGVTMAFFGQGTRLTVV.

This clonotype was counted between two and nine times. The rearrangement joins TRBV10-2 to TRBJ2-1; TRBD2 matches 7 bases. From germline, CDR1 is WSHSY and CDR2 SAAADI. V gave up 3 bases and J gave up 6 bases; unmatched junction bases: 5. The CDR3 has 14 residues. CDR3 coding DNA: TGCGCCAGCAGTGACGGGGACTATACCAATGAGCAGTTCTTC. It is translated as CASSDGDYTNEQFF.

This clonotype has a count of ten or more. This chain connects TRBV6-1 to TRBJ2-4; D may be TRBD1 or TRBD2 (6 bases each). Trimming shortened V by 9 bases and J by 5 bases, and 17 bases separated the two germline ends. The CDR3 consists of 14 residues. Germline CDR1 MNHNS, CDR2 SASEGT. Here the CDR3 DNA reads TGTGCCAGTCTAAGGGGGGCGAGCCAAAACATTCAGTACTTC. It codes for CASLRGASQNIQYF.

This clonotype was detected ten times or more. This chain joins TRBV30 and TRBJ2-1; 13 nucleotides line up with TRBD2. The germline V gene has CDR1 GTSNPN and CDR2 SVGIG (reference sequence). CDR3 length: 12 amino acids. V dropped 3 bases and J dropped 15; count of bases not matched to a gene: 5. The DNA for the CDR3 is TGTGCCTGGAGCGGACTAGCGGGAGAACGGTTCTTC. Protein sequence: CAWSGLAGERFF.

This clonotype was picked up a small number of times. This chain uses TRBV20-1 with TRBJ1-2, with 9 positions matching TRBD1. Germline V gene sequence: CDR1 DFQATT, CDR2 SNEGSKA (reference sequence). With 3 bases clipped from V and 2 bases from J, the junction kept 4 bases outside the gene matches. This CDR3 comprises 14 residues. Here the CDR3 DNA reads TGCAGTGCTAGTGGGGGACAGGGAAACTATGGCTACACCTTC. This sequence encodes CSASGGQGNYGYTF.

The chain joins TRBV24-1 to TRBJ1-4; the match to TRBD1 covers 8 bases. This CDR3 spans 15 amino acids. CDR1 KGHDR and CDR2 SFDVKD come from the germline V gene. With V trimmed by 4 bases and J by 7 bases, 7 bases remained unmatched. The CDR3 region is CATSDSTGDREKLFF. In DNA form, the CDR3 reads TGTGCCACCAGTGACTCGACAGGGGATCGTGAAAAACTGTTTTTT.